The clone carrying this T cell receptor beta chain appeared a few times. Its antigen is still unknown. The V end lost 3 bases, the J end lost 8 bases, and 14 bases lay between the germline ends. Germline values: CDR1 ENHRY, CDR2 SYGVKD. The CDR3 sequence is 15 residues long. The sample is drawn from a study of STAT5B mutations in CD4+ large granular lymphocyte leukemia. About the research overall: Cryopreserved patient cells were CD8-depleted, then anti-CD4 bead selected. The study, taken as a whole, reports: TRBV06-family usage was enriched in top patient clones (8/27) versus controls (2/35).

Per the authors' pipeline: Lowest detectable productive clonotype frequency was 2.59 x 10-5. The data were produced by immunoSEQ multiplex PCR, yet TCRdb's version contains in-frame clones alone and is incomplete. That table furnishes V, J and clone size, whereas the DNA furnished D and trimming. This table holds fewer than 3,500 clones, 79% found once. V is TRBV10-3 and J is TRBJ1-6; D may be TRBD1 (5 bases). This TCR was recovered from a woman in her 70s with CD4+ T-cell large granular lymphocyte leukemia. Sequenced material: PBMCs. For the CDR3, the DNA is TGTGCCATCAGTGACGGCAGGGCCCAATATTCACCCCTCCACTTT. Protein: CAISDGRAQYSPLHF.